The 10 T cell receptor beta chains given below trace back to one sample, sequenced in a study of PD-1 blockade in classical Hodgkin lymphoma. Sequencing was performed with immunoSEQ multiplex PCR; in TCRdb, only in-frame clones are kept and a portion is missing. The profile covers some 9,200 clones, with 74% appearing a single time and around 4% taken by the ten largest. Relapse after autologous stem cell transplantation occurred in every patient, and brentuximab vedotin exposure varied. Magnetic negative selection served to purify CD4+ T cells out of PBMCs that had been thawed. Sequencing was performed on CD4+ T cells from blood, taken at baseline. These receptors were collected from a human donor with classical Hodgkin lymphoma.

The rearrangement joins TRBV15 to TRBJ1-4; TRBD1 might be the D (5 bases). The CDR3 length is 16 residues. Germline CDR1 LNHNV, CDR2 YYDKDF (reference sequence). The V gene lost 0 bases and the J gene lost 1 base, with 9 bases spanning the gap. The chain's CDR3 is CATSRDFGGTNEKLFF. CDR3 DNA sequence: TGTGCCACCAGCAGAGATTTTGGGGGAACTAATGAAAAACTGTTTTTT. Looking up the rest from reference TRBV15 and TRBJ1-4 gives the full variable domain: DAMVIQNPRYQVTQFGKPVTLSCSQTLNHNVMYWYQQKSSQAPKLLFHYYDKDFNNEADTPDNFQSRRPNTSFCFLDIRSPGLGDTAMYLCATSRDFGGTNEKLFFGSGTQLSVL.

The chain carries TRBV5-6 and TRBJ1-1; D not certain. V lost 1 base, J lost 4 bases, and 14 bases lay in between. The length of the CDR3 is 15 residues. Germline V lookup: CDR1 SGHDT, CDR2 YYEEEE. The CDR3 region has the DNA TGTGCCAGCAGCTTGTCCCCGTCGGGGTCCACTGAAGCTTTCTTT. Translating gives CASSLSPSGSTEAFF.

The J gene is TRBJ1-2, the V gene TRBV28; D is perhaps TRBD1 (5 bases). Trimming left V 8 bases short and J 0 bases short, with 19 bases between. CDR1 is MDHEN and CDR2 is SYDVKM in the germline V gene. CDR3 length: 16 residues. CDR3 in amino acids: CASGAAYRLTNYGYTF. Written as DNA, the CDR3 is TGTGCCAGCGGAGCGGCGTACAGGCTTACTAACTATGGCTACACCTTC.

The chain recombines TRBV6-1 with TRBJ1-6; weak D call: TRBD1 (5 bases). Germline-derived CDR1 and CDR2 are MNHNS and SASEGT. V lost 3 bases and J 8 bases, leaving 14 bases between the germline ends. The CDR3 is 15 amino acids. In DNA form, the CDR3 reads TGTGCCAGCAGTGAGGGGGTGCAATGGGATTCACCCCTCCACTTT. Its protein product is CASSEGVQWDSPLHF.

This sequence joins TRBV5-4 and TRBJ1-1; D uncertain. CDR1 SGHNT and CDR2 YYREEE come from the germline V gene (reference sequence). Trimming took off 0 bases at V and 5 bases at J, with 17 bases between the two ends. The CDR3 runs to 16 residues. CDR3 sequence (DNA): TGTGCCAGCAGCTTGGCCGGATTGGAGGCTTCGACTGAAGCTTTCTTT. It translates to CASSLAGLEASTEAFF.

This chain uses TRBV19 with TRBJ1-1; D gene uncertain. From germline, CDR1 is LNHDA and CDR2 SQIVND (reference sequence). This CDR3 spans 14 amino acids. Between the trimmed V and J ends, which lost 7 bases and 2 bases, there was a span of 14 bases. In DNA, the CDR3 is TGTGCCAGTAAGCGGGCTACACCTAACACTGAAGCTTTCTTT. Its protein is CASKRATPNTEAFF.

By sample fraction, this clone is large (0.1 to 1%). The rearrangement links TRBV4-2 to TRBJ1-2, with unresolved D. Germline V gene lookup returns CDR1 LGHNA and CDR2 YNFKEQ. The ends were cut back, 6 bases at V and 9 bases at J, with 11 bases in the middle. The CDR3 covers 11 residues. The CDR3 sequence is CASRSLDRYTF. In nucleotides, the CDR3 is TGTGCCAGCAGGTCCTTAGATCGCTACACCTTC.

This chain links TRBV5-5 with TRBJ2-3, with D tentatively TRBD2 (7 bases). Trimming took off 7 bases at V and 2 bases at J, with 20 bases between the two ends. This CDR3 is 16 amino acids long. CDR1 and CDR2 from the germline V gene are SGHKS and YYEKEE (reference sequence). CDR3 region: CASCTGTRGDTDTQYF. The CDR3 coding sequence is TGTGCCAGCTGCACAGGGACACGGGGGGACACAGATACGCAGTATTTT.

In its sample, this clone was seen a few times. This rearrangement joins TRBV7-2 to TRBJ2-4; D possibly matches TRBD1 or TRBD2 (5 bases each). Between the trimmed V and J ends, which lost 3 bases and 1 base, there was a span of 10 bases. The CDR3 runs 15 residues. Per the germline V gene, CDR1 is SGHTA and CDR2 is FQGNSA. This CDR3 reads CASSFFGDAKNIQYF. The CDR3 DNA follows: TGTGCCAGCAGCTTTTTCGGGGACGCCAAAAACATTCAGTACTTC.

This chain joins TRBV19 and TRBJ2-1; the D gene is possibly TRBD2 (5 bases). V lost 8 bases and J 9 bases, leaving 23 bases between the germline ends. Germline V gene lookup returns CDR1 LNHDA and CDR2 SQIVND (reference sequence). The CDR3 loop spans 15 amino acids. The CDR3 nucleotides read TGTGCCAGTGGGGTAGCGACCTACGGAGGAAGTGAGCAGTTCTTC. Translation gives CASGVATYGGSEQFF.